Each of the 27 T cell receptor beta chains below was sequenced from the same sample in a study of blood T cell repertoires in COVID-19. The repertoire was sequenced with immunoSEQ multiplex PCR; TCRdb's copy has only in-frame clones and lacks some. The data hold more than 250,000 clones, with more than 70% observed a single time. The sequenced sample consisted of peripheral blood. The receptor source for this set is a woman in her 30s with COVID-19, enrolled during active disease.

This clone was seen a few times. Other DNA sequences within the sample encode an identical CDR3. The V call is TRBV5-1, the J call TRBJ1-1, with 8 positions matching TRBD1. This CDR3 spans 14 amino acids. J gave up 1 base and V 4 bases, and 3 bases lay outside the gene matches. Per germline, CDR1 SGHRS and CDR2 YFSETQ. The DNA of the CDR3 is TGCGCCAGCAGCACCGGACAGGGGAACACTGAAGCTTTCTTT. Its protein is CASSTGQGNTEAFF.

V is TRBV14 and J is TRBJ1-1; 8 bases agree with TRBD1. The V gene's germline CDR1 is SGHDN and CDR2 FVKESK. V lost 4 bases to trimming and J lost 0 bases; unmatched junction nucleotides: 10. This CDR3 contains 17 residues. The CDR3 DNA reads TGTGCCAGCAGCCTACTATCCGGGACAGGTTTGAACACTGAAGCTTTCTTT. It encodes CASSLLSGTGLNTEAFF.

The chain couples TRBV28 to TRBJ2-1, with 9 bases identical to TRBD2. Trimming cost V 6 bases and J 8 bases; bases outside gene matches: 14. The germline CDR1 and CDR2 sequences are MDHEN and SYDVKM. The CDR3 is 16 residues long. The CDR3 is CASRPHTLGLAHEQFF. Here the CDR3 DNA reads TGTGCCAGCAGGCCCCATACTCTTGGACTAGCGCATGAGCAGTTCTTC.

The chain is built from TRBV6-1 and TRBJ1-2; D is possibly TRBD1 (6 bases). Germline V gives CDR1 MNHNS, CDR2 SASEGT. V dropped 2 bases and J dropped 7 bases, with 17 bases sitting between them. The CDR3 has 15 residues. This CDR3 is CASSESLDSPLGYTF. DNA of the CDR3: TGTGCCAGCAGTGAATCCTTGGACAGTCCCCTTGGCTACACCTTC.

This clone was recorded once. This chain uses TRBV14 with TRBJ1-4; TRBD1 agrees at 7 bases. This CDR3 is 15 amino acids long. Germline V gene data show CDR1 as SGHDN and CDR2 as FVKESK. Trimming at V came to 2 bases and at J to 5 bases, leaving 5 bases not matched to a gene. This CDR3 reads CASSQNRGRNEKLFF. CDR3 bases: TGTGCCAGCAGCCAAAACAGGGGTAGGAATGAAAAACTGTTTTTT.

The V and J genes are TRBV3-1 (or the pseudogene TRBV3-2) and TRBJ1-1; 7 positions agree with TRBD1. V lost 0 bases, J lost 11 bases, and 6 bases stayed unmatched. The CDR3 has 13 residues. CDR1 is LGHDT, CDR2 YNNKEL, per germline (reference sequence). CDR3 sequence: CASSQERGQTAFF. The CDR3, as DNA: TGTGCCAGCAGCCAAGAGCGGGGACAGACGGCTTTCTTT.

This clone was seen only a few times. The rearrangement uses TRBV9 and TRBJ2-2; maybe TRBD1 (6 bases). Trimming removed 3 bases at V and 6 bases at J, with 15 bases between. This CDR3 is 15 amino acids long. Germline loops: CDR1 SGDLS, CDR2 YYNGEE. CDR3 sequence: CASSETGQFSGELFF. The CDR3 DNA reads as TGTGCCAGCAGCGAAACCGGACAGTTCTCCGGGGAGCTGTTTTTT.

The V and J genes are TRBV28 and TRBJ1-2; the D gene is possibly TRBD1 (6 bases). The CDR3 contains 16 residues. Germline CDR1 is MDHEN and CDR2 is SYDVKM. V was trimmed by 1 base and J by 6 bases, leaving 18 bases between them. CDR3 in amino acids: CASSLLGGAPWHGYTF. In DNA, the CDR3 is TGTGCCAGCAGTTTATTGGGGGGGGCCCCGTGGCATGGCTACACCTTC.

The chain couples TRBV5-1 to TRBJ1-2, with D unresolved. CDR1 and CDR2 from the germline V gene are SGHRS and YFSETQ. V was shortened by 3 bases and J by 3 bases, with 30 bases between the two germline ends. CDR3 length: 20 amino acids. CDR3 coding DNA: TGCGCCAGCAGCTCCCGGGGTTGGGGAGCAGGCGTGGCAAGTGACTATGGCTACACCTTC. This translates into CASSSRGWGAGVASDYGYTF. Variable domain in full (rest from reference TRBV5-1 and TRBJ1-2): KAGVTQTPRYLIKTRGQQVTLSCSPISGHRSVSWYQQTPGQGLQFLFEYFSETQRNKGNFPGRFSGRQFSNSRSEMNVSTLELGDSALYLCASSSRGWGAGVASDYGYTFGSGTRLTVV.

The chain joins TRBV6-5 to TRBJ1-1; D gene uncertain. Germline loops: CDR1 MNHEY, CDR2 SVGAGI. This CDR3 spans 14 amino acids. Trimming removed 6 bases at V and 1 base at J, with 12 bases between. CDR3 sequence: CASSSWAENTEAFF. The CDR3 bases are TGTGCCAGCAGCTCCTGGGCCGAGAACACTGAAGCTTTCTTT.

This clone was observed a few times. J is TRBJ2-2 and V is TRBV7-2; no firm D call. Germline CDR1 reads SGHTA; CDR2 reads FQGNSA. Trimming took 5 bases from V and 3 from J, leaving 4 bases between them. The CDR3 is 12 residues long. CDR3 sequence: CASSTDTGELFF. The CDR3 DNA reads TGTGCCAGCAGCACGGACACCGGGGAGCTGTTTTTT.

The genes are TRBV11-2 and TRBJ2-1; D may be TRBD1 (6 bases). The ends were cut back, 6 bases at V and 3 bases at J, with 15 bases in the middle. CDR3 length: 15 residues. Germline V gene sequence: CDR1 SGHAT, CDR2 FQNNGV. Here the CDR3 reads CASSSSGAGYNEQFF. In DNA, the CDR3 is TGTGCCAGCAGTTCCTCAGGGGCAGGCTACAATGAGCAGTTCTTC.

V usage is TRBV5-1 and J usage is TRBJ2-2, with TRBD1 as a possible D gene (6 bases). Germline lookup yields CDR1 SGHRS and CDR2 YFSETQ. The V and J ends lost 4 bases and 5 bases respectively, with 12 bases between them. The CDR3 loop spans 14 amino acids. DNA of the CDR3: TGCGCCAGCAGCCCAGCACAGGGTACCGGGGAGCTGTTTTTT. Its protein is CASSPAQGTGELFF. The whole variable domain, remainder taken from reference TRBV5-1 and TRBJ2-2, is KAGVTQTPRYLIKTRGQQVTLSCSPISGHRSVSWYQQTPGQGLQFLFEYFSETQRNKGNFPGRFSGRQFSNSRSEMNVSTLELGDSALYLCASSPAQGTGELFFGEGSRLTVL.

This chain links TRBV5-4 with TRBJ2-7; 7 bases are shared with TRBD2. The V and J ends lost 4 bases and 5 bases, in that order; junction bases with no gene match: 6. This CDR3 comprises 13 residues. CDR1 is SGHNT, CDR2 YYREEE, per germline (reference sequence). DNA of the CDR3: TGTGCCAGCAGCGGGGGGGACGGGGACGAGCAGTACTTC. Translated, it gives CASSGGDGDEQYF.

This clone was detected once. The chain links TRBV10-3 to TRBJ1-2, with D possibly being TRBD1 (5 bases). Per germline, CDR1 ENHRY and CDR2 SYGVKD. There are 14 residues in the CDR3. The V end was cut by 5 bases, the J end by 0 bases, with 10 bases between. The chain's CDR3 is CAISLTVSNYGYTF. Here the CDR3 DNA reads TGTGCCATCAGTCTGACAGTTTCTAACTATGGCTACACCTTC.

V is TRBV2 and J is TRBJ2-3, with 10 bases lining up with TRBD2. Germline CDR1 is SNHLY and CDR2 is FYNNEI. V shed 4 bases and J 1 base; nucleotides not matched to a gene: 2. The CDR3 is made up of 15 amino acids. The CDR3 sequence is CASSGLAGGTDTQYF. The CDR3 nucleotides are TGTGCCAGCAGTGGGCTAGCGGGGGGCACAGATACGCAGTATTTT.

The chain links TRBV30 to TRBJ2-1; D might be TRBD2 (7 bases). Germline assignment: CDR1 GTSNPN and CDR2 SVGIG (reference sequence). CDR3 length: 13 residues. The V end was cut by 2 bases, the J end by 10 bases, with 15 bases between. The CDR3: CAWSRRGGGEQFF. Written as DNA, the CDR3 is TGTGCCTGGAGTAGGAGGGGGGGCGGCGAGCAGTTCTTC.

The gene calls are TRBV3-1 (or the pseudogene TRBV3-2) and TRBJ1-1; a possible D gene is TRBD1 (5 bases). This CDR3 is 14 amino acids long. Germline CDR1 and CDR2: LGHDT and YNNKEL (reference sequence). With 1 base removed from V and 4 bases from J, the gap between germline ends came to 10 bases. The CDR3 loop reads CASSQVGGVTEAFF. For the CDR3, the DNA is TGTGCCAGCAGCCAAGTCGGGGGAGTCACTGAAGCTTTCTTT.

The chain joins TRBV7-9 to TRBJ2-6, with TRBD1 as a possible D gene (6 bases). The V gene lost 8 bases and the J gene lost 4 bases, with 12 bases spanning the gap. Germline lookup yields CDR1 SEHNR and CDR2 FQNEAQ (reference sequence). This CDR3 spans 14 amino acids. The CDR3 reads CASGSGAGANVLTF. CDR3 in DNA: TGTGCCAGCGGTTCAGGGGCCGGGGCCAACGTCCTGACTTTC. Supplemented by reference TRBV7-9 and TRBJ2-6, the full variable domain reads DTGVSQNPRHKITKRGQNVTFRCDPISEHNRLYWYRQTLGQGPEFLTYFQNEAQLEKSRLLSDRFSAERPKGSFSTLEIQRTEQGDSAMYLCASGSGAGANVLTFGAGSRLTVL.

This chain connects TRBV7-2 to TRBJ1-1; 9 bases match TRBD1. Looked up from germline, CDR1 is SGHTA and CDR2 is FQGNSA. V was clipped by 4 bases and J by 2 bases; unmatched bases: 8. CDR3 length: 16 residues. The CDR3 DNA is TGTGCCAGCAGCTCTAGGACAGGGGCAGTAAACACTGAAGCTTTCTTT. This encodes CASSSRTGAVNTEAFF.

This clone was detected many times. The CDR3 DNA sequence: TGTGCCACCCCGCAGCCGGAACTAGCGGGGTCAGAGACCCAGTACTTC. Translated: CATPQPELAGSETQYF. The rearrangement joins TRBV6-4 to TRBJ2-5, with TRBD2 matching 10 bases. CDR3 length: 16 amino acids. Per the germline V gene, CDR1 is MRHNA and CDR2 is SNTAGT. J gave up 4 bases and V 10 bases, and 15 bases lay outside the gene matches.

The genes are TRBV3-1 (or the pseudogene TRBV3-2) and TRBJ1-2; weak D call: TRBD1 (6 bases). The V gene lost 0 bases and the J gene lost 3 bases, with 17 bases spanning the gap. This CDR3 region has 17 residues. Per germline, CDR1 LGHDT and CDR2 YNNKEL (reference sequence). The CDR3 bases are TGTGCCAGCAGCCAAGATTTCAGGACAGCTACTCACTATGGCTACACCTTC. Residues: CASSQDFRTATHYGYTF.

The genes are TRBV28 and TRBJ1-5, with D possibly matching TRBD1 (6 bases). The V and J ends lost 2 bases and 3 bases respectively, with 14 bases between them. From germline, CDR1 is MDHEN and CDR2 SYDVKM. There are 16 residues in the CDR3. Here the CDR3 DNA reads TGTGCCAGCAGTTTACTATCCGGGACACCCAATCAGCCCCAGCATTTT. This gives the protein CASSLLSGTPNQPQHF. Filled out from reference TRBV28 and TRBJ1-5, the complete variable domain reads DVKVTQSSRYLVKRTGEKVFLECVQDMDHENMFWYRQDPGLGLRLIYFSYDVKMKEKGDIPEGYSVSREKKERFSLILESASTNQTSMYLCASSLLSGTPNQPQHFGDGTRLSIL.

V and J are TRBV7-2 and TRBJ2-3, with D tentatively TRBD1 (5 bases). The CDR3 covers 16 residues. Germline assignment: CDR1 SGHTA and CDR2 FQGNSA. Trimming cost V 2 bases and J 1 base, with 13 bases left between them. CDR3 sequence: CASSLRGVQGTDTQYF. In nucleotides, the CDR3 is TGTGCCAGCAGCTTACGAGGTGTACAGGGCACAGATACGCAGTATTTT.

The genes are TRBV23-1 and TRBJ2-2, with 7 bases identical to TRBD1. TRBV23-1 is noted as an ORF with a role that remains uncertain. J lost 3 bases, V lost 3 bases, and 13 bases had no gene match. The CDR3 totals 18 residues. The CDR3 sequence: CASSHRDSPEGDTGELFF. Here the CDR3 DNA reads TGCGCCAGCAGTCACCGGGACAGCCCTGAGGGGGACACCGGGGAGCTGTTTTTT.

The chain couples TRBV15 to TRBJ1-3; D is ambiguous. V was cut by 0 bases and J by 0 bases, with 6 bases left in between. The CDR3 is 15 amino acids. CDR1 is LNHNV and CDR2 is YYDKDF in the germline V gene (reference sequence). This chain's CDR3 is CATSRDFVSGNTIYF. CDR3 nucleotide sequence: TGTGCCACCAGCAGAGATTTCGTCTCTGGAAACACCATATATTTT.

This clone was recorded only once. The chain has TRBV9 and TRBJ2-3; 10 bases fit TRBD2. CDR3 length: 17 residues. Germline loops: CDR1 SGDLS, CDR2 YYNGEE. J was trimmed by 0 bases and V by 4 bases; bases with no gene match: 8. The CDR3 nucleotides read TGTGCCAGCAGCCTCGGAGGACTAGCGGATAGCACAGATACGCAGTATTTT. Amino acids: CASSLGGLADSTDTQYF.